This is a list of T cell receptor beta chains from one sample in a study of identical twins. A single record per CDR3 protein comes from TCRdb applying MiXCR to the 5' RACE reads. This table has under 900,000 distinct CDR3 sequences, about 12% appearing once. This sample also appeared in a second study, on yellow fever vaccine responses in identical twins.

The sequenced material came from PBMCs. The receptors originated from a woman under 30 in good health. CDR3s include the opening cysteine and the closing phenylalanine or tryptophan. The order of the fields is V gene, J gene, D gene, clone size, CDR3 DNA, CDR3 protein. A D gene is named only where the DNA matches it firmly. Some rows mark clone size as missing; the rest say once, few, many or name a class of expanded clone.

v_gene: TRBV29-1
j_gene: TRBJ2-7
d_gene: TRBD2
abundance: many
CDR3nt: TGCAGCGGATCCGGGACTAGCTCCCTCGAGCAGTACTTC
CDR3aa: CSGSGTSSLEQYF

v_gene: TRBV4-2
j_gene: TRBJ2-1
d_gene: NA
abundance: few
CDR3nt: TGTGCCAGCAGCCAAAGGACAGCTTTCATTCTGAATGAGCAGTTCTTC
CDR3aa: CASSQRTAFILNEQFF

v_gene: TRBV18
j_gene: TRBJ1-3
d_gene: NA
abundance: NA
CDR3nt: TGTGCCAGCTCAAATCAACCGGGACTTCAACACTCTGGAAACACCATATATTTT
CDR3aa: CASSNQPGLQHSGNTIYF

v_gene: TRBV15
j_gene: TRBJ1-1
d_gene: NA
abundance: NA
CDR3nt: TGTGCCACCAGCAGAGATCGGGGAGGGGCCCGAACTGAAGCTTTCTTT
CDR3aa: CATSRDRGGARTEAFF

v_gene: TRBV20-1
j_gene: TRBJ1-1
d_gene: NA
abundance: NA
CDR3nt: TGCAGTGCCAGCCGGCGGGCCCCGCAAGCTTTCTTT
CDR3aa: CSASRRAPQAFF

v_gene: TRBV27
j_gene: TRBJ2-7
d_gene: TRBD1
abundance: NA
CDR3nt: TGTGCCAGCAGTGTACGAGGCAGGGGGCTGGGGGAGCAGTACTTC
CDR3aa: CASSVRGRGLGEQYF

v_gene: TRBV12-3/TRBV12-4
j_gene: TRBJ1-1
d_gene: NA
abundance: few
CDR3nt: TGTGCCAGCAGCCCCTCCGGGTTGGGGAACACTGAAGCTTTCTTT
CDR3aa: CASSPSGLGNTEAFF

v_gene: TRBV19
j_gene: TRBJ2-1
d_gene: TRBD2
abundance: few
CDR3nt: TGTGCCAGTAGTGCAGGGACTAGCGGGGGCAATGAGCAGTTCTTC
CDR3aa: CASSAGTSGGNEQFF

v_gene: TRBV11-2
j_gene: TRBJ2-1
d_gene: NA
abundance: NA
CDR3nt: TGTGCCAGCAGCTTAGGGGCGGCCACACACAATGAGCAGTTCTTC
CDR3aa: CASSLGAATHNEQFF

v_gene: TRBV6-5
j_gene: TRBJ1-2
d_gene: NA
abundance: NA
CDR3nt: TGTGCCAGCAGTTACTCGGTGGGGTCCGAATATGGCTACACCTTC
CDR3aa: CASSYSVGSEYGYTF

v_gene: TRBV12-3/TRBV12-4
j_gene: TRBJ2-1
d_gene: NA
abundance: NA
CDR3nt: TGTGCCAGCAGGTGGGGTCTCTACAATGAGCAGTTCTTC
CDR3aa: CASRWGLYNEQFF

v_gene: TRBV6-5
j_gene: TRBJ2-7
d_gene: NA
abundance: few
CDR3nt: TGTGCCAGCAGTCAGGGACATCATCGGTACTTC
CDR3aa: CASSQGHHRYF

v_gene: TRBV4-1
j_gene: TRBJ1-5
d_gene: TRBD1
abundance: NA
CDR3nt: TGCGCCAGCAGCCGACAGGGGGCTGATCAGCCCCACCATTTT
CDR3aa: CASSRQGADQPHHF

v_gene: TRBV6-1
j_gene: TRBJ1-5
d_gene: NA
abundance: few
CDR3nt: TGTGCCAGCAGCCTGGCGATTACGTGGCCCCAGCATTTT
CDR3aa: CASSLAITWPQHF

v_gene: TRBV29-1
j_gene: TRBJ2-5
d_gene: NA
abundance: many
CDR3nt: TGCAGCGTCAGAGAGGGCCCAAGGGAGACCCAGTACTTC
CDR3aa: CSVREGPRETQYF

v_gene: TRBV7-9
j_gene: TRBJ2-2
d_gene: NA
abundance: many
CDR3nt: TGTGCCAGCAGCATCGGAGGGGGCCCCGGGGAGCTGTTTTTT
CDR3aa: CASSIGGGPGELFF

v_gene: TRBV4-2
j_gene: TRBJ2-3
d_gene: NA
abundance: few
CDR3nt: TGTGCCAGCAGCCAAGAGCAGGCCACAGATACGCAGTATTTT
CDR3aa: CASSQEQATDTQYF

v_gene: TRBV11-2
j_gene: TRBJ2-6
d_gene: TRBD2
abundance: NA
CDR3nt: TGTGCCAGCAGCCAACTAGCGGGGAGCTCTGGGGCCAACGTCCTGACTTTC
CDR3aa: CASSQLAGSSGANVLTF

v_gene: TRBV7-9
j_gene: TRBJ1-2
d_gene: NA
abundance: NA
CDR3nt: TGTGCCAGCAGCTTAGGGCCAGGGCGTAACTATGGCTACACCTTC
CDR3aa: CASSLGPGRNYGYTF

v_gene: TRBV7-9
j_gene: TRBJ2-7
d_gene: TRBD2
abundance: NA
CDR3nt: TGTGCCAGCGGTGCGGGAGGCTGGGAGCAGTACTTC
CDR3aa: CASGAGGWEQYF

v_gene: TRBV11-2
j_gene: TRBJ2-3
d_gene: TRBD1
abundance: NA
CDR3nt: TGTGCCAGCAGCGGATCGGGACAGCCGCTGGTTGATACGCAGTATTTT
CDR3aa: CASSGSGQPLVDTQYF

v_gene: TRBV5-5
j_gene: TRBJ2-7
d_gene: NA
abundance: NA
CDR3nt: TGTGCCAGGAGCTTCGGGCCCAGCAGCTACGAGCAGTACTTC
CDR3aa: CARSFGPSSYEQYF

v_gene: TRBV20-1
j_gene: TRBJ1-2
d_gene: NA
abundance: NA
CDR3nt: TGCAGTGCGATTGGGGCGGATAACTATGGCTACACCTTC
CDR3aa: CSAIGADNYGYTF

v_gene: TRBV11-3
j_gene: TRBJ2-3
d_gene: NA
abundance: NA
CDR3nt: TGTGCCAGCAGCTCCGGTCAGACCGCAGATACGCAGTATTTT
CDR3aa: CASSSGQTADTQYF

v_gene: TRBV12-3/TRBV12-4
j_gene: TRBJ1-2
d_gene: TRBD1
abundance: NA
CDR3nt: TGTGCCAGCAGCGCGTACAGGGGCTATGGCTACACCTTC
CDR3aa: CASSAYRGYGYTF

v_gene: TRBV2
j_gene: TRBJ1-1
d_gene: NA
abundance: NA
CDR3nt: TGTGCCAGCAGTGACCTGGGGGGTTTCACTGAAGCTTTCTTT
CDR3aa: CASSDLGGFTEAFF